A single sample gave rise to the 2 T cell receptor beta chains below, sequenced in a study of blood T cells in healthy people across ages. Primers used in a second PCR of roughly 6 to 12 cycles were a sample-barcoded 5' primer and a J-beta primer mix. TCRdb called the 5' RACE reads again in MiXCR, with one record for every CDR3 protein. The sample holds over a million distinct CDR3 sequences; roughly 45% are singletons and the top ten take approximately 7.9%. Sample: blood. The receptors come from a woman aged 18-30 years in good health.

V gene TRBV6-1 combines with J gene TRBJ2-7; 7 bases agree with TRBD2. This CDR3 contains 17 residues. V shed 6 bases, J shed 2 bases, and the junction held 16 bases outside the gene matches. Germline lookup yields CDR1 MNHNS and CDR2 SASEGT. CDR3 region: CASRAYQSGVGAYEQYF. CDR3 DNA sequence: TGTGCCAGCAGAGCCTATCAAAGCGGGGTGGGGGCCTACGAGCAGTACTTC.

V and J are TRBV4-2 and TRBJ2-5, with 12 bases identical to TRBD2. The CDR3 runs 16 residues. V gave up 2 bases and J gave up 1 base; unmatched junction bases: 2. Germline CDR1 and CDR2: LGHNA and YNFKEQ. The CDR3 nucleotides are TGTGCCAGCAGCCAAACTAGCGGGGGGATCCAAGAGACCCAGTACTTC. Translated, it gives CASSQTSGGIQETQYF.